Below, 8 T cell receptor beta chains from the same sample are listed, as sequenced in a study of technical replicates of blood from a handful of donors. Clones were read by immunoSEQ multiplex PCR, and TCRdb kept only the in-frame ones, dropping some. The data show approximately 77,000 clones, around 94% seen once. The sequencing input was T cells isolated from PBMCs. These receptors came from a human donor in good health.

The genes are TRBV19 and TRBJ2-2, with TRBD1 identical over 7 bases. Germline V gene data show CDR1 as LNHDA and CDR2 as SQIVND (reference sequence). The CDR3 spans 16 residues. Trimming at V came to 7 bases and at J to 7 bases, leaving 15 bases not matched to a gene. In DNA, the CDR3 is TGTGCCAGTAATTTTGACAGGGAAGGGTTGAGCGGGGAGCTGTTTTTT. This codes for CASNFDREGLSGELFF.

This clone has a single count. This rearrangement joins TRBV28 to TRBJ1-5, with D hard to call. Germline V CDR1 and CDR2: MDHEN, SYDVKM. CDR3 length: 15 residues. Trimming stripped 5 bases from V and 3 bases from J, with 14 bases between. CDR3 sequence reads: CASSPFTVSNQPQHF. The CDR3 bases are TGTGCCAGCAGTCCTTTTACAGTTTCCAATCAGCCCCAGCATTTT.

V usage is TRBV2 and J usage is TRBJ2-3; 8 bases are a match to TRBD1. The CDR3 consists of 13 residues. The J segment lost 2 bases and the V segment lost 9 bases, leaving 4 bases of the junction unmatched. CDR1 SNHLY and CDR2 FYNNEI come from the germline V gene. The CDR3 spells CARTGAPTDTQYF. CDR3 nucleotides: TGTGCCAGGACAGGGGCCCCCACAGATACGCAGTATTTT.

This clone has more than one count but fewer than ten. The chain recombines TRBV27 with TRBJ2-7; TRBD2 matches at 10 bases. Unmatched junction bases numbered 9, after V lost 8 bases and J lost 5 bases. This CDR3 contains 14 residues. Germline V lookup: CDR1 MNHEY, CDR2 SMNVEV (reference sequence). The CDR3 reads CASRSSGRADEQYF. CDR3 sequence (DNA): TGTGCCAGCCGCTCCAGCGGGAGGGCCGACGAGCAGTACTTC.

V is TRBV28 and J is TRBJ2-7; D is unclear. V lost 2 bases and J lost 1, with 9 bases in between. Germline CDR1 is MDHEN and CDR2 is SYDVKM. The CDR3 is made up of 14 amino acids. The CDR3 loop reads CASSLPPGSYEQYF. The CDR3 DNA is TGTGCCAGCAGTTTACCCCCCGGGTCCTACGAGCAGTACTTC.

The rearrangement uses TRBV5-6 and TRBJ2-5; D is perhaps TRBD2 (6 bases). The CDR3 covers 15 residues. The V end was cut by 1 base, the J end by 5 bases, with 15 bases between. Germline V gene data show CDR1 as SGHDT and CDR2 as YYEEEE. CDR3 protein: CASSLNTGVGETQYF. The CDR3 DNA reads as TGTGCCAGCAGCTTGAATACGGGAGTCGGGGAGACCCAGTACTTC. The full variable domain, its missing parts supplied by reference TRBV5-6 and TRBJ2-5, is DAGVTQSPTHLIKTRGQQVTLRCSPKSGHDTVSWYQQALGQGPQFIFQYYEEEERQRGNFPDRFSGHQFPNYSSELNVNALLLGDSALYLCASSLNTGVGETQYFGPGTRLLVL.

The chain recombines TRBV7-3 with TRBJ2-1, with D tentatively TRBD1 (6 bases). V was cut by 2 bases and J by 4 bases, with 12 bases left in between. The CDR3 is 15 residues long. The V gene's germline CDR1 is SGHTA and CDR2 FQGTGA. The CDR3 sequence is CASSLVSGQYNEQFF. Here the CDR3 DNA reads TGTGCCAGCAGCTTAGTTTCTGGACAGTACAATGAGCAGTTCTTC.

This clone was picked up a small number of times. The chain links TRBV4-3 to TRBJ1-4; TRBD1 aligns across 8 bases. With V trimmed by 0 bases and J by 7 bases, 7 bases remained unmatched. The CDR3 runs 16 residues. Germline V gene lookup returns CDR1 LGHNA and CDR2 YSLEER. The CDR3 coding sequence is TGCGCCAGCAGCCAAGATCAAGGACAGGGTGGTGAAAAACTGTTTTTT. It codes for CASSQDQGQGGEKLFF.